This TCR beta chain was captured in a study of T cell responses to AZD1222 COVID-19 vaccine. Points from the study as a whole: Donors were mostly white British, more females; clonal diversity possibly underestimated. Just 6 or 7 people given AZD1222 tested seropositive at baseline.

Pooled samples include second doses given at about 4 or 12 weeks. CDR1 and CDR2 from the germline V gene are MNHEY and SVGEGT. The CDR3 sequence is 12 residues long. The V and J ends lost 6 bases and 10 bases respectively, with 15 bases between them. Concerning this clone itself: Its target is unknown.

Clones were sequenced by immunoSEQ multiplex PCR, and TCRdb holds only the in-frame ones, with some missing. Of about 200,000 clones in the sample, approximately 93% were seen once. Sample: peripheral blood, taken 28 days after the second AZD1222 dose. The clonotype originates from an adult who received the AZD1222 COVID-19 vaccine. This chain connects TRBV6-2 or TRBV6-3 to TRBJ1-1, with TRBD1 as a possible D gene (5 bases). The CDR3 DNA sequence: TGTGCCAGCAGCCGTGGGACGGCCACAGCTTTCTTT. Its translation: CASSRGTATAFF.